This TCR beta chain was sequenced for a study of cytomegalovirus exposure and HLA in healthy donors. Germline assignment: CDR1 MNHNS and CDR2 SASEGT. J was trimmed by 5 bases and V by 0 bases; bases with no gene match: 13. The CDR3 length is 18 residues. To note about this clone: What it binds is unknown.

General study findings and limits: The study flagged about 150 TCR beta chains as cytomegalovirus-associated. In a later analysis, donors in an Asian-associated ancestry cluster reportedly had fewer N-insertions in productive TCRs than the cohort mean. Later work showed greater clonal expansion in HLA-associated TCR beta chains than in equally common others.

Amplification used 60 Vbeta primers and 13 Jbeta primers. Some clones are missing from TCRdb's copy, which holds only in-frame ones; the method was immunoSEQ multiplex PCR. The table includes 130,000 or so clones, more than 80% detected once. The sequence was collected from a woman in her thirties in good health and CMV-seropositive. The chain employs TRBV6-1 and TRBJ1-1; 9 nucleotides match TRBD1. The sample taken for sequencing was PBMCs. The CDR3 sequence is CASSEAHWTGARGTEAFF. In DNA, the CDR3 is TGTGCCAGCAGTGAAGCACACTGGACAGGGGCACGGGGGACTGAAGCTTTCTTT.